This T cell receptor (beta chain) was retrieved from a study of blood T cell repertoires in COVID-19. At the level of the study: The samples span acute and convalescent COVID-19 from the United States, Italy and Spain.

Clones were read by immunoSEQ multiplex PCR, and TCRdb kept only the in-frame ones, dropping some. This table has 100,000 or so clones, 85% to 90% appearing once. Germline-derived CDR1 and CDR2 are LNHDA and SQIVND (reference sequence). V gave up 0 bases and J gave up 7 bases, with 9 bases separating them. This CDR3 has 13 amino acids. This clonotype originated in a man aged 45-60 years with active or convalescent COVID-19. The chain couples TRBV19 to TRBJ1-2; D gene ambiguous. The specimen sequenced was peripheral blood. CDR3 protein: CASSIEQGLGYTF. In nucleotides, the CDR3 is TGTGCCAGTAGTATAGAACAAGGACTTGGCTACACCTTC.